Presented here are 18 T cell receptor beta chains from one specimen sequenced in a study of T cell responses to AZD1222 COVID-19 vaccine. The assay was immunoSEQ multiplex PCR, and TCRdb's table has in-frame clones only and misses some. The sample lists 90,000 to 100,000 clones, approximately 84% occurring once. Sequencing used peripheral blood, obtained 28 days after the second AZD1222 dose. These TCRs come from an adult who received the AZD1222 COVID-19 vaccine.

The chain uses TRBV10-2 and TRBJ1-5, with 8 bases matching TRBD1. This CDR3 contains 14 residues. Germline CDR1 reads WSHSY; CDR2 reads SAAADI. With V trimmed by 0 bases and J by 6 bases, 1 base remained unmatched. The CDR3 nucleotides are TGCGCCAGCAGTGAGTCTGACAGGGGTCAGCCCCAGCATTTT. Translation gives CASSESDRGQPQHF.

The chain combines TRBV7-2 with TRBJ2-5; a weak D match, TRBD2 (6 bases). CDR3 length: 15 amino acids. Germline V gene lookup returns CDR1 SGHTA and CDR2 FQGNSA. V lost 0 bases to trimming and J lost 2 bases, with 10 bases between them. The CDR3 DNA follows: TGTGCCAGCAGCTTAGCCGGGACTCTACAAGAGACCCAGTACTTC. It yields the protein CASSLAGTLQETQYF.

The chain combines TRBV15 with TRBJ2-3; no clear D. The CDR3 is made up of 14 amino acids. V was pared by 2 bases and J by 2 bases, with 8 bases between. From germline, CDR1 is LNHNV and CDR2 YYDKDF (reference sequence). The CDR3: CATSRLIDTDTQYF. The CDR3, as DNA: TGTGCCACCAGCAGACTCATAGACACAGATACGCAGTATTTT.

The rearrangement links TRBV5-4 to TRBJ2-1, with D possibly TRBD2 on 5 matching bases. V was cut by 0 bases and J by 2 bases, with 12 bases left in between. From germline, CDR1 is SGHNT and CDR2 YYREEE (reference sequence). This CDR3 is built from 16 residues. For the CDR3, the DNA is TGTGCCAGCAGCTTGGGCTCGTCTAGCCCCTACAATGAGCAGTTCTTC. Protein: CASSLGSSSPYNEQFF.

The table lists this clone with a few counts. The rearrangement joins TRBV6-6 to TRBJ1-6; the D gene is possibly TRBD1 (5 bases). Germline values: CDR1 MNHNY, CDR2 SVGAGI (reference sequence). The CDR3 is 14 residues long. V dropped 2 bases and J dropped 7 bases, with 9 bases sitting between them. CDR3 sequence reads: CASSYTGRNSPLHF. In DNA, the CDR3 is TGTGCCAGCAGTTACACGGGACGGAATTCACCCCTCCACTTT.

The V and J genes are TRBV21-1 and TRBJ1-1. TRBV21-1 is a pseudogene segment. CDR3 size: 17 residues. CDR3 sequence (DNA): TGTGCCAGCAGCAAAGGAAGGTGGGGGGGAATGAACACTGAAGCTTTCTTT. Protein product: CASSKGRWGGMNTEAFF.

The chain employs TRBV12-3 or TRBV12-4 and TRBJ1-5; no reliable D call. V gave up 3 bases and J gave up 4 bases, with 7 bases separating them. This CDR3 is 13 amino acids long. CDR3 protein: CASSLTRNQPQHF. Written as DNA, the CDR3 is TGTGCCAGCAGTTTGACCAGGAATCAGCCCCAGCATTTT.

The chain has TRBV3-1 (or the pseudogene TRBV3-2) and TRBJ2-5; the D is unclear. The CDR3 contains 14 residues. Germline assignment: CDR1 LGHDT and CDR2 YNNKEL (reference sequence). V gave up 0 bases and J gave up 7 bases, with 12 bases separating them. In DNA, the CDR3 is TGTGCCAGCAGCCAAGATCGGGTTATGGGGACCCAGTACTTC. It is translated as CASSQDRVMGTQYF.

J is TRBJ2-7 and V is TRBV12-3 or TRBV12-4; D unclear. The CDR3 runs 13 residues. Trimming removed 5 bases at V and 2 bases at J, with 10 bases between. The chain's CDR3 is CASSPDLTYEQYF. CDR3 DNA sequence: TGTGCCAGCAGTCCCGACCTTACCTACGAGCAGTACTTC.

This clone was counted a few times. The CDR3 coding sequence is TGTGCCAGTAGTGAACAGGGGAGCCCCTCCTATGGCTACACCTTC. Amino acids: CASSEQGSPSYGYTF. The gene calls are TRBV19 and TRBJ1-2; 7 bases are a match to TRBD1. Germline loops: CDR1 LNHDA, CDR2 SQIVND (reference sequence). The CDR3 consists of 15 residues. J gave up 4 bases and V 5 bases, and 10 bases lay outside the gene matches.

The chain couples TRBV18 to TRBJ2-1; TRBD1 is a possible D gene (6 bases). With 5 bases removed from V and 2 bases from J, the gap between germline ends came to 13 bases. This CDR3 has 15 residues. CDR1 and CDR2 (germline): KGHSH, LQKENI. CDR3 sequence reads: CASSGGWGTYNEQFF. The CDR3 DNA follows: TGTGCCAGCTCAGGGGGCTGGGGTACCTACAATGAGCAGTTCTTC.

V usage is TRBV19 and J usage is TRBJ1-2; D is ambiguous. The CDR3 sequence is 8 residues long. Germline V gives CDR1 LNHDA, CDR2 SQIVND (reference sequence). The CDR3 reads CGSGGYTF. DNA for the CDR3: TGTGGTTCGGGAGGCTACACCTTC. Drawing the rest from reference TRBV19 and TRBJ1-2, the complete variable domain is DGGITQSPKYLFRKEGQNVTLSCEQNLNHDAMYWYRQDPGQGLRLIYYSQIVNDFQKGDIAEGYSVSREKKESFPLTVTSAQKNPTAFYLCGSGGYTFGSGTRLTVV.

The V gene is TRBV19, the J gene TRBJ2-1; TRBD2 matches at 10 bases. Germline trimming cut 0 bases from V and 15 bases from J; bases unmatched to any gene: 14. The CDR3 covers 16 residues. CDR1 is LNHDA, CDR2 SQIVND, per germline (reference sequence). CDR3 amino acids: CASSIDLYQREGRLFF. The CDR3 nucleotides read TGTGCCAGTAGTATAGATCTTTATCAGCGGGAGGGCCGGCTGTTCTTC.

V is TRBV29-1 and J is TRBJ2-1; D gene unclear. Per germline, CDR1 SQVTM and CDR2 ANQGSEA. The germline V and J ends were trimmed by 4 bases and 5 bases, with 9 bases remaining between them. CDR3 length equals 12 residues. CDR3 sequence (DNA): TGCAGCGTTGGGGCCGGCGACAATGAGCAGTTCTTC. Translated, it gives CSVGAGDNEQFF.

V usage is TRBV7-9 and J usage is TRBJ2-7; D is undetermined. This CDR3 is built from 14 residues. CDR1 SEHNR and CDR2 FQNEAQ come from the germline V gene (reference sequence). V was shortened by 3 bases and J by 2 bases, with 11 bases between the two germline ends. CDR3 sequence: CASSFLLDTYEQYF. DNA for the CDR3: TGTGCCAGCAGCTTTTTGCTAGACACCTACGAGCAGTACTTC.

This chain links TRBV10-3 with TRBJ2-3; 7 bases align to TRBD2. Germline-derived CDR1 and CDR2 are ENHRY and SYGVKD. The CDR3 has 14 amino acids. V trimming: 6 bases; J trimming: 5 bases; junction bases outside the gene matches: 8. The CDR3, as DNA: TGTGCCATCAGCCACAGCGGGAAGGTAGATACGCAGTATTTT. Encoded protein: CAISHSGKVDTQYF.

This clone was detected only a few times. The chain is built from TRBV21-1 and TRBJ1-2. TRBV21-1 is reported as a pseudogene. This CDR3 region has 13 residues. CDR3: CASSNPGGLYSRF. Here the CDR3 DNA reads TGTGCCAGCAGCAATCCTGGCGGGCTGTACAGCAGATTC.

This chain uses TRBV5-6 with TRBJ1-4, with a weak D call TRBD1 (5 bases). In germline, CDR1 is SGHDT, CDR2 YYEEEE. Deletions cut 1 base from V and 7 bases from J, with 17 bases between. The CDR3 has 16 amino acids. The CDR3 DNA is TGTGCCAGCAGCTTGACTCAGGGACTCCTATCTGAAAAACTGTTTTTT. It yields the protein CASSLTQGLLSEKLFF.